One and the same sample provided the 14 T cell receptor beta chains below, sequenced in a study of T cell responses to AZD1222 COVID-19 vaccine. Assay used: immunoSEQ multiplex PCR; TCRdb lists only in-frame clones, some missing. Among approximately 200,000 clones listed, 85% to 90% were seen once. Sequencing was performed on peripheral blood, taken on day 0 of MenACWY control vaccination. The receptors were sampled from an adult in good health.

This chain uses TRBV2 with TRBJ2-1; 10 nucleotides match TRBD1. Germline assignment: CDR1 SNHLY and CDR2 FYNNEI. This CDR3 has 14 residues. Germline trimming cut 7 bases from V and 5 bases from J; bases unmatched to any gene: 5. The CDR3 is CASIGTGVNNEQFF. CDR3 sequence (DNA): TGTGCCAGCATTGGGACAGGGGTAAACAATGAGCAGTTCTTC. The entire variable domain, with the rest obtained from reference TRBV2 and TRBJ2-1, is as follows: EPEVTQTPSHQVTQMGQEVILRCVPISNHLYFYWYRQILGQKVEFLVSFYNNEISEKSEIFDDQFSVERPDGSNFTLKIRSTKLEDSAMYFCASIGTGVNNEQFFGPGTRLTVL.

The chain combines TRBV5-3 with TRBJ1-2; a possible D gene is TRBD1 (6 bases). TRBV5-3 is annotated as an ORF whose role is uncertain. The ends were cut back, 0 bases at V and 4 bases at J, with 10 bases in the middle. The CDR3 covers 14 residues. CDR3 amino acids: CARSLGTVSYGYTF. The CDR3 DNA reads as TGTGCCAGAAGCTTGGGGACAGTCTCCTATGGCTACACCTTC.

This chain uses TRBV18 with TRBJ2-2; D is ambiguous. The germline V gene encodes CDR1 KGHSH and CDR2 LQKENI. The length of the CDR3 is 12 residues. Trimming stripped 5 bases from V and 5 bases from J, with 6 bases between. CDR3 amino acids: CASSGETGELFF. DNA of the CDR3: TGTGCCAGCTCAGGGGAAACCGGGGAGCTGTTTTTT.

The CDR3 DNA follows: TGCAGCGTTGATGGCGCAGGGACAGGGGTAAATGAGCAGTTCTTC. Its protein is CSVDGAGTGVNEQFF. This sequence joins TRBV29-1 and TRBJ2-1; 10 positions agree with TRBD1. V shed 3 bases and J 7 bases; nucleotides not matched to a gene: 9. Germline loops: CDR1 SQVTM, CDR2 ANQGSEA. This CDR3 comprises 15 residues.

The rearrangement uses TRBV27 and TRBJ2-7, with D hard to call. V was trimmed by 2 bases and J by 6 bases, leaving 5 bases between them. The CDR3 runs 11 residues. The germline gives CDR1 MNHEY, CDR2 SMNVEV (reference sequence). The CDR3 protein is CASSLGVEQYF. CDR3 sequence (DNA): TGTGCCAGCAGTTTAGGTGTCGAGCAGTACTTC.

Concerning this clone itself: The sample has other DNA sequences that encode this CDR3 too. This chain connects TRBV9 to TRBJ1-5; D is unclear. The CDR3 totals 14 residues. The V end lost 0 bases, the J end lost 3 bases, and 7 bases lay between the germline ends. Germline V gene lookup returns CDR1 SGDLS and CDR2 YYNGEE. CDR3 protein: CASSVDGINQPQHF. The CDR3, as DNA: TGTGCCAGCAGCGTAGACGGGATCAATCAGCCCCAGCATTTT.

A note on this clone: A junction boundary mismatches the germline segment, possibly from a read error. V is TRBV28 and J is TRBJ2-5, with D maybe TRBD2 (6 bases). Per the germline V gene, CDR1 is MDHEN and CDR2 is SYDVKM. This CDR3 comprises 13 residues. The CDR3 here is CVSVGGGVGTQYF. As DNA, the CDR3 is TGTGTCAGCGTGGGTGGCGGGGTCGGGACCCAGTACTTC.

The rearrangement links TRBV24-1 to TRBJ2-7; weak D call: TRBD2 (5 bases). The length of the CDR3 is 14 residues. The germline CDR1 and CDR2 sequences are KGHDR and SFDVKD. V was trimmed by 3 bases and J by 5 bases, leaving 13 bases between them. In DNA form, the CDR3 reads TGTGCCACCAGTGATACCAGGACTGGCGACGAGCAGTACTTC. Residues: CATSDTRTGDEQYF.

This clone was found once. This chain connects TRBV11-3 to TRBJ1-1; the D is unclear. CDR3 length equals 13 residues. Trimming cost V 3 bases and J 2 bases, with 7 bases left between them. Germline V gene lookup returns CDR1 SGHNT and CDR2 YENEEA. The CDR3 DNA sequence: TGTGCCAGCAGCTTCAGGACCAACACTGAAGCTTTCTTT. This sequence encodes CASSFRTNTEAFF.

J is TRBJ1-1 and V is TRBV6-2 or TRBV6-3, with no clear D. Trimming pared 5 bases from V and 3 bases from J, leaving 7 bases between. This CDR3 contains 12 residues. Germline-derived CDR1 and CDR2 are MNHEY and SVGEGT. The CDR3 nucleotides read TGTGCCAGCAGTAGCCGATACACTGAAGCTTTCTTT. Amino acids: CASSSRYTEAFF.

The rearrangement joins TRBV10-3 to TRBJ2-7; 9 nucleotides align to TRBD1. Trimming removed 6 bases from V and 3 bases from J; junction bases left unmatched: 3. The germline V gene encodes CDR1 ENHRY and CDR2 SYGVKD. CDR3 length: 13 residues. The CDR3 spells CAIRRTGDYEQYF. The CDR3 nucleotides read TGTGCCATCAGGAGGACAGGGGACTACGAGCAGTACTTC.

The chain uses TRBV3-1 (or the pseudogene TRBV3-2) and TRBJ1-1, with unresolved D. The CDR3 loop spans 11 amino acids. Germline values: CDR1 LGHDT, CDR2 YNNKEL (reference sequence). V lost 4 bases to trimming and J lost 2 bases, with 2 bases between them. CDR3 residues: CASSRNTEAFF. CDR3 bases: TGTGCCAGCAGCCGAAACACTGAAGCTTTCTTT.

V and J are TRBV10-3 and TRBJ1-6; 9 bases match TRBD1. After removal of 6 bases from V and 8 bases from J, the junction contained 8 bases not matched to a gene. Germline V CDR1 and CDR2: ENHRY, SYGVKD. The CDR3 loop spans 15 amino acids. In DNA form, the CDR3 reads TGTGCCATCAGGGGACAGGGCGGTACTGATTCACCCCTCCACTTT. As protein: CAIRGQGGTDSPLHF.

The rearrangement links TRBV5-1 to TRBJ2-1; possibly TRBD2 for D (7 bases). Germline CDR1 is SGHRS and CDR2 is YFSETQ. The CDR3 covers 14 residues. Trimming stripped 3 bases from V and 7 bases from J, with 14 bases between. The CDR3 is CASSWGGGGNEQFF. The CDR3, as DNA: TGCGCCAGCAGCTGGGGGGGCGGGGGAAATGAGCAGTTCTTC. Full variable domain (missing parts from reference TRBV5-1 and TRBJ2-1): KAGVTQTPRYLIKTRGQQVTLSCSPISGHRSVSWYQQTPGQGLQFLFEYFSETQRNKGNFPGRFSGRQFSNSRSEMNVSTLELGDSALYLCASSWGGGGNEQFFGPGTRLTVL.